This passage covers 18 T cell receptor beta chains from one sample sequenced in a study of blood T cells in healthy people across ages. The authors ran a second PCR of about 6 to 11 cycles using a sample-barcoded 5' primer and a J-beta primer mix. One entry per CDR3 protein results from TCRdb running MiXCR on the 5' RACE reads. The table lists 800,000 or so distinct CDR3 sequences, just under 25% of them singletons. The same specimen was also included in a second study, on T cells of mothers and their children.

Sequencing was performed on blood. These receptors came from a boy aged 5-17 years in good health.

This sequence joins TRBV28 and TRBJ1-1; 8 nucleotides agree with TRBD1. The CDR3 is 15 amino acids. CDR1 is MDHEN, CDR2 SYDVKM, per germline. The V gene end was trimmed by 11 bases and the J gene end by 1 base; junction bases not matched to a gene: 12. The CDR3 nucleotides are TGTGCCTCCCGGGGGGCGGGGACAGGGAACACTGAAGCTTTCTTT. Translated, it gives CASRGAGTGNTEAFF.

V gene TRBV7-3 combines with J gene TRBJ2-7; 10 bases map to TRBD1. The CDR3 loop spans 15 amino acids. J was trimmed by 5 bases and V by 4 bases; bases with no gene match: 8. CDR1 SGHTA and CDR2 FQGTGA come from the germline V gene. The CDR3 DNA sequence: TGTGCCAGCAGCTCGACAGGGGGCGATTCCCACGAGCAGTACTTC. The encoded protein is CASSSTGGDSHEQYF.

This clonotype has just a few counts. The rearrangement joins TRBV6-6 to TRBJ1-2, with 9 positions matching TRBD1. The V gene's germline CDR1 is MNHNY and CDR2 SVGAGI (reference sequence). Germline trimming cut 5 bases from V and 10 bases from J; bases unmatched to any gene: 14. The CDR3 length is 15 residues. The CDR3, as DNA: TGTGCCAGCAGTCAAACCGTACAGGGGGCTGCTGTCTACACCTTC. This codes for CASSQTVQGAAVYTF.

The V and J genes are TRBV18 and TRBJ2-7; weak D call: TRBD1 (6 bases). Gene TRBJ2-1 matches the end of the DNA better, so the J call may be wrong. The CDR3 totals 14 residues. Germline CDR1 reads KGHSH; CDR2 reads LQKENI. The DNA of the CDR3 is TGTGCCAGCTCACGAACGGACAGACGCCATGAGCAGTTCTTC. Its protein is CASSRTDRRHEQFF.

V usage is TRBV7-8 and J usage is TRBJ1-4, with 9 bases identical to TRBD1. Germline CDR1 is SGHVS and CDR2 is FQNEAQ. Trimming took 1 base from V and 5 from J; bases not matched to a gene: 2. This CDR3 comprises 15 residues. The CDR3 DNA sequence: TGTGCCAGCAGCTTAGTGGGGACAGGGAATGAAAAACTGTTTTTT. Amino acids: CASSLVGTGNEKLFF.

This clonotype was recorded a few times. The chain links TRBV7-3 to TRBJ2-5; D is perhaps TRBD2 (5 bases). The J call is in doubt because the DNA end fits TRBJ2-7 better. Germline assignment: CDR1 SGHTA and CDR2 FQGTGA. This CDR3 has 13 amino acids. CDR3 region: CASSLMGGGEQYF. The CDR3 nucleotides read TGTGCCAGCAGCTTAATGGGCGGAGGCGAGCAGTACTTC.

The gene calls are TRBV28 and TRBJ1-2; D is possibly TRBD1 (6 bases). CDR3 size: 14 residues. Germline V gene sequence: CDR1 MDHEN, CDR2 SYDVKM. V dropped 3 bases and J dropped 2 bases, with 10 bases sitting between them. In DNA form, the CDR3 reads TGTGCCAGCAGTTTTCCACAGGGAAACTATGGCTACACCTTC. Translating it yields CASSFPQGNYGYTF.

The chain uses TRBV20-1 and TRBJ1-1, with 10 bases aligning to TRBD1. Germline V lookup: CDR1 DFQATT, CDR2 SNEGSKA (reference sequence). This CDR3 is built from 16 residues. The V segment lost 4 bases and the J segment 0 bases; nucleotides outside the gene matches: 8. Here the CDR3 reads CSATKGQGILNTEAFF. The CDR3 nucleotides read TGCAGTGCTACGAAGGGACAGGGGATATTGAACACTGAAGCTTTCTTT.

With respect to this clonotype: The junction does not match germline at one end; this may be a read error. The chain combines TRBV7-7 with TRBJ2-1; D not resolved. This CDR3 has 13 residues. Per the germline V gene, CDR1 is SSHAT and CDR2 is FNYEAQ (reference sequence). The CDR3 DNA follows: TGTGCTAGCAGCCTAAGGCTGCTGGGGGAGCAGTTCTTC. Protein sequence: CASSLRLLGEQFF.

This clonotype was seen a handful of times. This rearrangement joins TRBV9 to TRBJ2-6; no clear D gene. From germline, CDR1 is SGDLS and CDR2 YYNGEE. Trimming stripped 4 bases from V and 2 bases from J, with 7 bases between. The CDR3 has 14 amino acids. The CDR3 DNA sequence: TGTGCCAGCAGCTTTAATGCTGGGGCCAACGTCCTGACTTTC. Protein sequence: CASSFNAGANVLTF.

A word on this clonotype: A read error may produce the germline difference seen at one junction end. The chain has TRBV3-1 and TRBJ2-4, with 13 bases matching TRBD2. The CDR3 extends over 20 amino acids. Per the germline V gene, CDR1 is LGHDT and CDR2 is YNNKEL (reference sequence). CDR3 in DNA: TGTGCCAGCAGCCAACATGTCGGGACTAGCGGGAATCTAGCCAAAACCATTCAGTACTTC. It yields the protein CASSQHVGTSGNLAKTIQYF.

The genes are TRBV3-1 and TRBJ1-2; D is undetermined. Trimming removed 0 bases at V and 6 bases at J, with 5 bases between. Germline-derived CDR1 and CDR2 are LGHDT and YNNKEL (reference sequence). This CDR3 comprises 12 residues. CDR3 sequence: CASSQELNGYTF. The CDR3 nucleotides are TGTGCCAGCAGCCAAGAGCTGAATGGCTACACCTTC.

V usage is TRBV11-3 and J usage is TRBJ2-5; D is unclear. The DNA end is a closer match to TRBJ2-1, so the J assignment may be wrong. This CDR3 is 14 amino acids long. Germline CDR1 is SGHNT and CDR2 is YENEEA. The CDR3 spells CASSLIFLQAEQFF. The CDR3 nucleotides read TGTGCCAGCAGCTTAATTTTTCTGCAGGCCGAGCAGTTCTTC.

This clonotype came up a few times. The CDR3 nucleotides are TGCAGTGTACAGGGCTACTCCTACGAGCAGTACTTC. Translated, it gives CSVQGYSYEQYF. V usage is TRBV29-1 and J usage is TRBJ2-7, with a weak D call TRBD1 (6 bases). Germline-derived CDR1 and CDR2 are SQVTM and ANQGSEA. The CDR3 runs to 12 residues.

This chain uses TRBV7-2 with TRBJ2-7; 11 nucleotides match TRBD1. The length of the CDR3 is 14 residues. The germline gives CDR1 SGHTA, CDR2 FQGNSA. V was pared by 6 bases and J by 3 bases, with 4 bases of the junction left unmatched. The CDR3 sequence: CASRGGQGGYEQYF. In DNA, the CDR3 is TGTGCCAGCAGGGGGGGACAGGGGGGCTACGAGCAGTACTTC. The full variable domain, rest sourced from reference TRBV7-2 and TRBJ2-7, is GAGVSQSPSNKVTEKGKDVELRCDPISGHTALYWYRQSLGQGLEFLIYFQGNSAPDKSGLPSDRFSAERTGGSVSTLTIQRTQQEDSAVYLCASRGGQGGYEQYFGPGTRLTVT.

This clonotype appeared a single time. The junction differs from germline at one of its ends, possibly a read error. This chain uses TRBV5-6 with TRBJ1-2; no firm D call. The CDR3 totals 18 residues. The germline CDR1 and CDR2 sequences are SGHDT and YYEEEE. The CDR3 region has the DNA TGTGCCGGCAGCTGGAGGGTAGGACTGGGCCCTAAGGACTATGGCTACACCTTC. This translates into CAGSWRVGLGPKDYGYTF.

This clonotype was seen more than once but under ten times. This chain links TRBV20-1 with TRBJ2-3, with 12 positions matching TRBD2. The CDR3 has 17 amino acids. The V gene end was trimmed by 6 bases and the J gene end by 0 bases; junction bases not matched to a gene: 10. The V gene's germline CDR1 is DFQATT and CDR2 SNEGSKA (reference sequence). The CDR3 here is CSASPSGTSGSTDTQYF. CDR3 in DNA: TGCAGTGCCTCACCAAGCGGGACTAGCGGGAGCACAGATACGCAGTATTTT.

This clonotype was counted only a few times. The rearrangement joins TRBV20-1 to TRBJ1-4, with D possibly matching TRBD1 (6 bases). Germline loops: CDR1 DFQATT, CDR2 SNEGSKA (reference sequence). With 4 bases removed from V and 5 bases from J, the gap between germline ends came to 14 bases. The CDR3 has 14 residues. CDR3 sequence reads: CSATRRTENEKLFF. In nucleotides, the CDR3 is TGCAGTGCTACCCGTAGGACAGAGAATGAAAAACTGTTTTTT.